This T cell receptor (beta chain) was sequenced during a study of cytomegalovirus exposure and HLA in healthy donors. Findings and limits, study-wide: It was shown in a later analysis that HLA-associated TCR beta chains were more clonally expanded than other, equally common chains. Later analysis reportedly placed an Asian-associated ancestry cluster below the approximately 700-donor mean in N-insertions. Most TCRs appeared rarely, but some public TCRs recurred in many donors.

The PCR contained 60 Vbeta and 13 Jbeta primers. The method was immunoSEQ multiplex PCR; TCRdb's version includes in-frame clones alone and lacks a portion of them. The repertoire holds 50,000 to 75,000 clones, with 65% to 80% as singletons. Details on this clone: As yet, its antigen is unknown.

The specimen was PBMCs. The clonotype was recovered from a man younger than 40 in good health and CMV-seropositive.

The chain's CDR3 is CASSLVGVPSYEQYF. The CDR3 DNA sequence: TGTGCCAGCAGCTTAGTCGGGGTGCCCTCCTACGAGCAGTACTTC. The V call is TRBV7-2, the J call TRBJ2-7; TRBD2 is a possible D gene (5 bases). V was pared by 1 base and J by 0 bases, with 10 bases between. Germline-derived CDR1 and CDR2 are SGHTA and FQGNSA. CDR3 length: 15 amino acids.